The rows below give T cell receptor beta chains drawn from one sample of a study of long-term antiretroviral therapy in people with HIV. Sequenced by immunoSEQ multiplex PCR; TCRdb stores in-frame clones only, minus some. This table holds roughly 39,000 clones, 65% to 90% found once. Sequencing was performed on unsorted PBMCs, taken just before starting antiretroviral therapy. The receptors come from a woman under 30 with HIV. Each CDR3 is given with its conserved first and last residue. A D gene is named only where the DNA matches it firmly. The listing skips clone size in some rows; elsewhere it reads once, few, many or a size class.

abundance	d_gene	j_gene	v_gene	CDR3aa	CDR3nt
-	-	TRBJ1-1	TRBV28	CASRPRGQSYTNTEAFF	TGTGCCAGCAGGCCTCGGGGCCAATCCTATACGAACACTGAAGCTTTCTTT
few	-	TRBJ2-1	TRBV11-2	CASSSGGLGLPFF	TGTGCCAGCAGCTCAGGGGGGCTAGGCTTGCCGTTCTTC
few	TRBD1	TRBJ2-7	TRBV4-3	CASSQDGGTGPYEQYF	TGCGCCAGCAGCCAAGATGGTGGGACAGGCCCCTACGAGCAGTACTTC
-	-	TRBJ2-3	TRBV9	CASSVSPRENTDTQYF	TGTGCCAGCAGCGTAAGCCCCCGGGAAAACACAGATACGCAGTATTTT
-	-	TRBJ2-2	TRBV28	CASIQGGELFF	TGTGCCAGCATTCAAGGCGGGGAGCTGTTTTTT
-	-	TRBJ2-4	TRBV15	CATAKAKNIQYF	TGTGCCACCGCGAAAGCCAAAAACATTCAGTACTTC
few	-	TRBJ1-3	TRBV6-5	CASSYSASVTDTIYF	TGTGCCAGCAGTTACTCGGCCTCCGTCACCGACACCATATATTTT
-	-	TRBJ1-3	TRBV21-1	CASSKVPQDGNTIYF	TGTGCCAGCAGCAAAGTCCCCCAGGATGGAAACACCATATATTTT
-	TRBD2	TRBJ2-7	TRBV2	CASSVLAVAYEQYF	TGTGCCAGCAGTGTACTAGCGGTTGCCTACGAGCAGTACTTC
-	-	TRBJ1-2	TRBV11-2	CASSTSQGFYGYTF	TGTGCCAGCAGCACCTCACAGGGCTTCTATGGCTACACCTTC
-	-	TRBJ1-1	TRBV9	CASSGQQTEAFF	TGTGCCAGCAGCGGACAGCAAACTGAAGCTTTCTTT
-	-	TRBJ1-1	TRBV28	CASSFTPGGVFTEAFF	TGTGCCAGCAGTTTTACCCCTGGGGGGGTATTCACTGAAGCTTTCTTT
-	-	TRBJ2-7	TRBV15	CATSRGAGETYEQYF	TGTGCCACCAGCAGAGGGGCAGGGGAAACCTACGAGCAGTACTTC
once	-	TRBJ2-3	TRBV7-2	CASSFRPSTQYF	TGTGCCAGCAGCTTCCGACCGAGCACGCAGTATTTT
-	-	TRBJ2-3	TRBV27	CASSHRTAPDTQYF	TGTGCCAGCAGTCACAGGACCGCACCGGATACGCAGTATTTT
-	-	TRBJ2-1	TRBV28	CASNPAAYNEQFF	TGTGCCAGCAACCCCGCGGCCTACAATGAGCAGTTCTTC
-	TRBD1	TRBJ2-7	TRBV19	CASHRQGGSSEQYF	TGTGCCAGTCATCGACAGGGTGGTTCCTCCGAGCAGTACTTC